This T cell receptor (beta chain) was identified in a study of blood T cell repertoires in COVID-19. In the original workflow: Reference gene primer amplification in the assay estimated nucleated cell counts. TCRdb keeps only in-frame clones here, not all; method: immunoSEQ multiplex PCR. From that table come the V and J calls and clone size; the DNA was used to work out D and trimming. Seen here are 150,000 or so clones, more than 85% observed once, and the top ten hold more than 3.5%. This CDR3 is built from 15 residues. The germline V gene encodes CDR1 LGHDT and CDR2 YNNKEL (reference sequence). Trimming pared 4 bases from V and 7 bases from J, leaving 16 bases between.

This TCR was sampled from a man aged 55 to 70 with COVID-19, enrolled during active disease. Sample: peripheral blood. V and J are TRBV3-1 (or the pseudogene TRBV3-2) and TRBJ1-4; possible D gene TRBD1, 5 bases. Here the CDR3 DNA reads TGTGCCAGCAGCCCGCGAACAGGAGACAGTGAAAAACTGTTTTTT. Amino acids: CASSPRTGDSEKLFF.